The clone carrying this TCR beta chain was seen more than once but under ten times. This sample is part of a study of blood T cells in healthy people across ages. For the second PCR, which ran for roughly 6 to 11 cycles, a sample-barcoded 5' primer and a J-beta primer mix were used. MiXCR, applied by TCRdb to the 5' RACE reads, yields one record per CDR3 protein. The table includes roughly 1,700,000 distinct CDR3 sequences, 25% to 30% detected once. The sequence came from a woman aged 25 to 45 in good health. The sequenced sample consisted of blood.

The CDR3 DNA reads TGCGCCAGCAGCAAGCGCACAGATACGCAGTATTTT. Translation gives CASSKRTDTQYF. The rearrangement joins TRBV5-1 to TRBJ2-3; D not certain. The CDR3 runs to 12 residues. Germline V lookup: CDR1 SGHRS, CDR2 YFSETQ. V lost 4 bases, J lost 1 base, and 4 bases lay in between.